What follows are 15 T cell receptor beta chains derived from one specimen sequenced in a study of T-cell memory formation after mild COVID-19. TCRdb passed the 5' RACE reads through MiXCR, listing each CDR3 protein once. The data show 210,000 or so distinct CDR3 sequences, around 25% seen once. The material sequenced was PBMCs or a T cell subset sorted from them (not recorded which). The receptors come from an adult woman who had mild COVID-19 (a few samples of this study predate the infection). Cell type and time point are not known.

The sample holds a few counts of this clonotype. This chain joins TRBV4-3 and TRBJ2-1; 12 bases agree with TRBD2. Trimming took 4 bases from V and 4 from J; bases not matched to a gene: 2. CDR3 size: 15 residues. The germline gives CDR1 LGHNA, CDR2 YSLEER. The DNA of the CDR3 is TGCGCCAGCAGCCGGACTAGCGGGAAATACAATGAGCAGTTCTTC. Translating it yields CASSRTSGKYNEQFF.

This clonotype was seen a few times. The rearrangement uses TRBV7-9 and TRBJ2-3, with 8 bases aligning to TRBD1. The CDR3 covers 18 residues. Germline loops: CDR1 SEHNR, CDR2 FQNEAQ (reference sequence). The junction had 13 bases not matched to a gene; V was cut back by 4 bases and J by 1 base. The CDR3 protein is CASSSFRTGTKGTDTQYF. For the CDR3, the DNA is TGTGCCAGCAGCTCGTTCCGGACAGGGACAAAAGGCACAGATACGCAGTATTTT. The whole variable domain, remainder taken from reference TRBV7-9 and TRBJ2-3, is DTGVSQNPRHKITKRGQNVTFRCDPISEHNRLYWYRQTLGQGPEFLTYFQNEAQLEKSRLLSDRFSAERPKGSFSTLEIQRTEQGDSAMYLCASSSFRTGTKGTDTQYFGPGTRLTVL.

This clonotype was seen only a few times. V usage is TRBV5-1 and J usage is TRBJ2-3; possible D gene TRBD2, 5 bases. Germline-derived CDR1 and CDR2 are SGHRS and YFSETQ. V lost 1 base and J 4 bases, leaving 13 bases between the germline ends. The CDR3 has 15 amino acids. Here the CDR3 DNA reads TGCGCCAGCAGCTTGAGTGGGCTAGCAGCAGATACGCAGTATTTT. It codes for CASSLSGLAADTQYF.

This clonotype has a handful of counts. The rearrangement joins TRBV3-1 to TRBJ2-7, with no clear D. The CDR3 sequence is 12 residues long. V was pared by 3 bases and J by 4 bases, with 7 bases between. The germline V gene has CDR1 LGHDT and CDR2 YNNKEL (reference sequence). The CDR3 nucleotides are TGTGCCAGCAGCCAGAGCCATTACGAGCAGTACTTC. Protein: CASSQSHYEQYF.

This clonotype has just a few counts. The chain carries TRBV20-1 and TRBJ1-1, with TRBD1 identical over 7 bases. V shed 3 bases, J shed 3 bases, and the junction held 10 bases outside the gene matches. This CDR3 spans 15 amino acids. The germline CDR1 and CDR2 sequences are DFQATT and SNEGSKA (reference sequence). The DNA of the CDR3 is TGCAGTGCTAGCCTAATGAGGGGGCCGGACACTGAAGCTTTCTTT. Encoded protein: CSASLMRGPDTEAFF.

The chain uses TRBV30 and TRBJ2-3; possibly TRBD2 for D (5 bases). The CDR3 has 14 amino acids. Germline CDR1 GTSNPN, CDR2 SVGIG (reference sequence). The V and J ends lost 1 base and 2 bases respectively, with 10 bases between them. The CDR3: CAWSASSLTDTQYF. The DNA of the CDR3 is TGTGCCTGGAGTGCTTCTAGCCTCACAGATACGCAGTATTTT. The full variable domain, in which reference TRBV30 and TRBJ2-3 provide the parts outside the CDR3, is SQTIHQWPATLVQPVGSPLSLECTVEGTSNPNLYWYRQAAGRGLQLLFYSVGIGQISSEVPQNLSASRPQDRQFILSSKKLLLSDSGFYLCAWSASSLTDTQYFGPGTRLTVL.

The gene calls are TRBV9 and TRBJ2-1; 8 positions match TRBD2. The CDR3 length is 15 residues. The junction had 8 bases not matched to a gene; V was cut back by 0 bases and J by 9 bases. Per germline, CDR1 SGDLS and CDR2 YYNGEE. This CDR3 reads CASSVAGGLGTEQFF. CDR3 bases: TGTGCCAGCAGCGTAGCCGGGGGACTAGGCACTGAGCAGTTCTTC.

This clonotype came up a few times. J is TRBJ1-5 and V is TRBV6-1, with D unresolved. Germline CDR1 reads MNHNS; CDR2 reads SASEGT. Trimming removed 9 bases at V and 5 bases at J, with 11 bases between. This CDR3 region has 12 residues. The CDR3 loop reads CASFAPDQPQHF. The DNA for the CDR3 is TGTGCCAGTTTCGCCCCCGATCAGCCCCAGCATTTT.

This clonotype was recorded a few times. The V and J genes are TRBV29-1 and TRBJ1-2; D is perhaps TRBD1 (6 bases). V dropped 1 base and J dropped 4 bases, with 19 bases sitting between them. Germline CDR1 and CDR2: SQVTM and ANQGSEA. The CDR3 length is 16 residues. Here the CDR3 DNA reads TGCAGCGTTGAAGCCCGAGGGGGACCTTGGAGCTATGGCTACACCTTC. Translated: CSVEARGGPWSYGYTF.

Ten or more counts support this clonotype. The rearrangement links TRBV7-2 to TRBJ2-7; D unresolved. The germline CDR1 and CDR2 sequences are SGHTA and FQGNSA. Trimming removed 3 bases from V and 4 bases from J, with 16 bases in between. The CDR3 totals 15 residues. The CDR3 protein is CASSFANSGPYEQYF. The DNA of the CDR3 is TGTGCCAGCAGCTTCGCTAATTCAGGACCTTACGAGCAGTACTTC.

The chain uses TRBV6-5 and TRBJ1-2, with D maybe TRBD1 (5 bases). CDR3 length: 14 residues. Germline CDR1 reads MNHEY; CDR2 reads SVGAGI. The ends were cut back, 0 bases at V and 5 bases at J, with 10 bases in the middle. CDR3 nucleotide sequence: TGTGCCAGCAGTTACTCAGGGGAGGCGTATGGCTACACCTTC. It is translated as CASSYSGEAYGYTF.

The chain recombines TRBV4-1 with TRBJ1-4; D uncertain. This CDR3 contains 14 residues. The V gene's germline CDR1 is MGHRA and CDR2 YSYEKL. Trimming left V 2 bases short and J 5 bases short, with 9 bases between. The CDR3 loop reads CASSQNSGNEKLFF. For the CDR3, the DNA is TGCGCCAGCAGCCAAAACAGCGGGAATGAAAAACTGTTTTTT.

This clonotype was recorded once. This rearrangement joins TRBV19 to TRBJ2-7; 11 bases align to TRBD2. V shed 8 bases and J 5 bases; nucleotides not matched to a gene: 11. This CDR3 region has 15 residues. Germline V gene lookup returns CDR1 LNHDA and CDR2 SQIVND (reference sequence). The CDR3 sequence: CASGPRLLAGDEQYF. CDR3 DNA: TGTGCCAGTGGACCCAGGTTACTAGCGGGAGACGAGCAGTACTTC.

The rearrangement links TRBV3-1 to TRBJ2-7, with 9 bases aligning to TRBD1. The junction had 7 bases not matched to a gene; V was cut back by 4 bases and J by 0 bases. This CDR3 region has 16 residues. Germline assignment: CDR1 LGHDT and CDR2 YNNKEL (reference sequence). The CDR3 is CASSPRTGESSYEQYF. The CDR3, as DNA: TGTGCCAGCAGCCCTCGGACAGGGGAGAGCTCCTACGAGCAGTACTTC.

As for this clonotype: A read error may produce the germline difference seen at one junction end. The V and J genes are TRBV5-1 and TRBJ2-7; D possibly matches TRBD1 or TRBD2 (5 bases each). Germline lookup yields CDR1 SGHRS and CDR2 YFSETQ. The CDR3 consists of 14 residues. As DNA, the CDR3 is TGCGCCATCAGCGTACGGGACGGTGCCTACGAGCAGTACTTC. It is translated as CAISVRDGAYEQYF. The full variable domain, completed using reference TRBV5-1 and TRBJ2-7, is KAGVTQTPRYLIKTRGQQVTLSCSPISGHRSVSWYQQTPGQGLQFLFEYFSETQRNKGNFPGRFSGRQFSNSRSEMNVSTLELGDSALYLCAISVRDGAYEQYFGPGTRLTVT.